The 5 T cell receptor beta chains below were found in one sample sequenced in a study of CD8 T cells in ankylosing spondylitis. Via MiXCR, TCRdb re-called the 5' RACE reads, giving one row per CDR3 protein. This sample has more than 150,000 distinct CDR3 sequences; roughly 13% occur once, and the top ten carry approximately 16%. Sequenced material: blood, either unsorted or a sorted T cell fraction (not recorded which). All receptors come from a male donor with ankylosing spondylitis or in good health (not recorded which).

This clonotype was recorded at least ten times. The rearrangement uses TRBV11-2 and TRBJ2-1; 9 nucleotides agree with TRBD1. V dropped 4 bases and J dropped 8; count of bases not matched to a gene: 9. Germline values: CDR1 SGHAT, CDR2 FQNNGV. The CDR3 length is 15 residues. CDR3 in amino acids: CASSSPGTGMYEQFF. The CDR3, as DNA: TGTGCCAGCAGCTCTCCCGGGACAGGGATGTATGAGCAGTTCTTC.

This clonotype was seen a few times. V gene TRBV25-1 combines with J gene TRBJ2-1; 8 bases map to TRBD2. Germline V gene data show CDR1 as MGHDK and CDR2 as SYGVNS. This CDR3 comprises 17 residues. V lost 3 bases to trimming and J lost 0 bases; unmatched junction nucleotides: 7. The DNA for the CDR3 is TGTGCCAGCAGTGAGGCTAGCGGGTCGGGCTCCTACAATGAGCAGTTCTTC. This codes for CASSEASGSGSYNEQFF.

The chain uses TRBV10-3 and TRBJ2-7, with D unresolved. This CDR3 has 12 amino acids. V lost 11 bases and J lost 3, with 14 bases in between. Looked up from germline, CDR1 is ENHRY and CDR2 is SYGVKD. CDR3 in amino acids: CASRASVYEQYF. CDR3 bases: TGTGCCTCCCGAGCCTCCGTCTACGAGCAGTACTTC.

The sample holds a few counts of this clonotype. The chain carries TRBV18 and TRBJ1-5; D uncertain. Germline V lookup: CDR1 KGHSH, CDR2 LQKENI. The CDR3 extends over 16 amino acids. Between the trimmed V and J ends, which lost 2 bases and 2 bases, there was a span of 13 bases. The CDR3 bases are TGTGCCAGCTCACCAGGAGGGCTGGGTCGCAATCAGCCCCAGCATTTT. Amino acids: CASSPGGLGRNQPQHF.

The V and J genes are TRBV5-6 and TRBJ2-1; tentative D call: TRBD2 (6 bases). The germline V gene has CDR1 SGHDT and CDR2 YYEEEE. The V end was cut by 4 bases, the J end by 7 bases, with 15 bases between. This CDR3 is 14 amino acids long. The CDR3: CASSKDYGGNEQFF. In DNA, the CDR3 is TGTGCCAGCAGCAAGGACTATGGAGGGAATGAGCAGTTCTTC.